This is a list of T cell receptor beta chains from one sample in a study of T-cell reconstitution after alpha-beta-depleted transplantation in children. TCRdb analysed the PCR reads with MiXCR anew, one entry per CDR3 protein. The sample carries around 480,000 distinct CDR3 sequences, about 30% recorded once. This specimen consisted of PBMCs from the stem cell graft donor, obtained from the stem cell graft. All receptors derive from a human donor who donated a stem cell graft to a child with aplastic anemia. Each CDR3 is given without its conserved first and last residue.

CDR3aa: ASSLSSGQETQY
v_gene: TRBV9
j_gene: TRBJ2-5

CDR3aa: SARDLKNIQY
v_gene: TRBV20-1
j_gene: TRBJ2-4

CDR3aa: ASSQAGIGGYGYT
v_gene: TRBV4-3
j_gene: TRBJ1-2

CDR3aa: ASSPPILVAGSNYNEQF
v_gene: TRBV11-2
j_gene: TRBJ2-1

CDR3aa: ASSVAGRSSGNTIY
v_gene: TRBV9
j_gene: TRBJ1-3

CDR3aa: ASSPAQYEQY
v_gene: TRBV18
j_gene: TRBJ2-7

CDR3aa: ASSPQDSGSKQF
v_gene: TRBV18
j_gene: TRBJ2-1

CDR3aa: SAAKETQY
v_gene: TRBV20-1
j_gene: TRBJ2-5

CDR3aa: ASSAGGTSGTTGELF
v_gene: TRBV25-1
j_gene: TRBJ2-2

CDR3aa: SVRPREDEQF
v_gene: TRBV29-1
j_gene: TRBJ2-1

CDR3aa: ASSDGTGAGYT
v_gene: TRBV11-3
j_gene: TRBJ1-2

CDR3aa: ASSPEVSLLGAGELF
v_gene: TRBV5-6
j_gene: TRBJ2-2

CDR3aa: AISEGYEKLF
v_gene: TRBV10-3
j_gene: TRBJ1-4

CDR3aa: ASSMDRALLYNEQF
v_gene: TRBV19
j_gene: TRBJ2-1

CDR3aa: ASSLAAGGYNEQF
v_gene: TRBV7-2
j_gene: TRBJ2-1

CDR3aa: ASSQAISSETYNEQF
v_gene: TRBV4-3
j_gene: TRBJ2-1

CDR3aa: AWSPGQGFQPQH
v_gene: TRBV30
j_gene: TRBJ1-5

CDR3aa: ASSTGGMADTQY
v_gene: TRBV7-6
j_gene: TRBJ2-3

CDR3aa: ASSRPGLNPYEQY
v_gene: TRBV12-3/TRBV12-4
j_gene: TRBJ2-7

CDR3aa: ASSSPSTAFANTGELF
v_gene: TRBV5-5
j_gene: TRBJ2-2

CDR3aa: ASSSTATEAF
v_gene: TRBV18
j_gene: TRBJ1-1

CDR3aa: ASSRSGHEQY
v_gene: TRBV27
j_gene: TRBJ2-7

CDR3aa: ASSEVPGQRYEQY
v_gene: TRBV28
j_gene: TRBJ2-7

CDR3aa: ASSPIGGSNQPQH
v_gene: TRBV18
j_gene: TRBJ1-5

CDR3aa: ASSQDLKKSSGNTIY
v_gene: TRBV14
j_gene: TRBJ1-3

CDR3aa: ASSQVRTGELF
v_gene: TRBV3-1
j_gene: TRBJ2-2

CDR3aa: AWSLGGNTEAF
v_gene: TRBV30
j_gene: TRBJ1-1

CDR3aa: ASIGDVSNGGYGYT
v_gene: TRBV12-3/TRBV12-4
j_gene: TRBJ1-2

CDR3aa: ASSRDSGIPYNEQF
v_gene: TRBV28
j_gene: TRBJ2-1

CDR3aa: ASSDYEGRGRGGYGYT
v_gene: TRBV25-1
j_gene: TRBJ1-2

CDR3aa: SASFLAEHSSEQY
v_gene: TRBV20-1
j_gene: TRBJ2-7

CDR3aa: AITLRGMNTEAF
v_gene: TRBV5-4
j_gene: TRBJ1-1

CDR3aa: ASSFGTLQYQETQY
v_gene: TRBV7-2
j_gene: TRBJ2-5

CDR3aa: ASSGTEAGEETQY
v_gene: TRBV19
j_gene: TRBJ2-5

CDR3aa: SVESAGGYEQY
v_gene: TRBV29-1
j_gene: TRBJ2-7

CDR3aa: ASSLSGPGEAF
v_gene: TRBV12-3/TRBV12-4
j_gene: TRBJ1-1

CDR3aa: SVEASGNQETQY
v_gene: TRBV29-1
j_gene: TRBJ2-5

CDR3aa: ASSSGVDRDAF
v_gene: TRBV28
j_gene: TRBJ1-1

CDR3aa: ASSLGAGESYVSYNEQF
v_gene: TRBV5-6
j_gene: TRBJ2-1

CDR3aa: ASSRLAGLGDTQY
v_gene: TRBV27
j_gene: TRBJ2-3

CDR3aa: ASSPARGKETQY
v_gene: TRBV7-2
j_gene: TRBJ2-5

CDR3aa: ASSPVLGGDSGANVLT
v_gene: TRBV18
j_gene: TRBJ2-6

CDR3aa: ASSVSGATNTGELF
v_gene: TRBV9
j_gene: TRBJ2-2